This TCR beta chain was identified in a study of T cell responses to AZD1222 COVID-19 vaccine. Study context: Pooled samples include second doses given at about 4 or 12 weeks.

CDR3 length equals 14 residues. Germline V lookup: CDR1 LGHDT, CDR2 YNNKEL (reference sequence). The ends were cut back, 0 bases at V and 9 bases at J, with 12 bases in the middle. The count of this clone is one. The antigen is unknown. Findings and caveats of the study: A mostly white British donor set with more females was recruited, and clonal diversity was possibly underestimated. The repertoires were collected only after the peak T cell response.

The protocol was immunoSEQ multiplex PCR, while the TCRdb copy is restricted to in-frame clones and leaves out a portion. The table shows about 140,000 clones, with around 89% occurring only once. Sequencing used peripheral blood, obtained on day 0 of AZD1222 vaccination. The chain carries TRBV3-1 (or the pseudogene TRBV3-2) and TRBJ1-5, with D possibly matching TRBD1 (5 bases). The origin of this receptor is an adult in good health. The CDR3 reads CASSQDRGSGPQHF. CDR3 bases: TGTGCCAGCAGCCAAGATCGGGGGTCTGGGCCCCAGCATTTT.